Below are 28 T cell receptor beta chains sequenced from a single sample in a study of CD8 T cells in ankylosing spondylitis. TCRdb processed the 5' RACE reads anew with MiXCR; each CDR3 protein has one entry. The data hold some 240,000 distinct CDR3 sequences, with 7.5% to 9% observed a single time. What was sequenced was blood, either unsorted or a sorted T cell fraction (not recorded which). All receptors come from a male donor with ankylosing spondylitis or in good health (not recorded which).

This clonotype has ten or more counts. The J gene is TRBJ1-2, the V gene TRBV28; D is unresolved. This CDR3 is 14 amino acids long. CDR1 and CDR2 from the germline V gene are MDHEN and SYDVKM. V gave up 7 bases and J gave up 4 bases, with 16 bases separating them. The CDR3 loop reads CASKYGEVSYGYTF. CDR3 in DNA: TGTGCCAGCAAGTACGGGGAGGTCAGCTATGGCTACACCTTC.

This clonotype turned up a few times. The chain employs TRBV7-2 and TRBJ2-3; no definite D call. The CDR3 has 15 residues. Per the germline V gene, CDR1 is SGHTA and CDR2 is FQGNSA. V shed 2 bases and J shed 0 bases, with 9 bases lying between them. CDR3 sequence (DNA): TGTGCCAGCAGCTTACCGTCGGGTAGCACAGATACGCAGTATTTT. Encoded protein: CASSLPSGSTDTQYF.

V and J are TRBV7-8 and TRBJ2-3, with TRBD1 matching 10 bases. The CDR3 contains 17 residues. Germline assignment: CDR1 SGHVS and CDR2 FQNEAQ. Trimming at V came to 0 bases and at J to 3 bases, leaving 6 bases not matched to a gene. Here the CDR3 reads CASSLALGQGGTDTQYF. CDR3 DNA: TGTGCCAGCAGCTTAGCGCTTGGACAGGGGGGAACAGATACGCAGTATTTT. Full variable domain (missing parts from reference TRBV7-8 and TRBJ2-3): GAGVSQSPRYKVAKRGQDVALRCDPISGHVSLFWYQQALGQGPEFLTYFQNEAQLDKSGLPSDRFFAERPEGSVSTLKIQRTQQEDSAVYLCASSLALGQGGTDTQYFGPGTRLTVL.

V usage is TRBV7-2 and J usage is TRBJ2-7; D gene ambiguous. Per germline, CDR1 SGHTA and CDR2 FQGNSA. The CDR3 runs 17 residues. V shed 0 bases and J shed 7 bases, with 22 bases lying between them. CDR3 nucleotide sequence: TGTGCCAGCAGCTTAGCGGGCCGTCTGAATCTCCACGAAGAGCAGTACTTC. Translating it yields CASSLAGRLNLHEEQYF.

In the case of this clonotype: Since a much larger clone is just one base distant, this may be a read error. This chain uses TRBV10-2 with TRBJ2-5; possible D gene TRBD2, 6 bases. V was cut by 2 bases and J by 5 bases, with 18 bases left in between. Germline assignment: CDR1 WSHSY and CDR2 SAAADI. CDR3 size: 16 residues. In DNA, the CDR3 is TGCGCCAGCAGTGAGCCGGACTACTCCGGAGACGAGACCCAGTACTTC. Amino acid sequence: CASSEPDYSGDETQYF.

This clonotype was observed many times. The genes are TRBV5-1 and TRBJ2-1; 7 bases line up with TRBD1. The CDR3 totals 15 residues. The germline V gene has CDR1 SGHRS and CDR2 YFSETQ. V shed 1 base, J shed 5 bases, and the junction held 6 bases outside the gene matches. The CDR3 bases are TGCGCCAGCAGCTTGTTGGGGACAGCTAACAATGAGCAGTTCTTC. It yields the protein CASSLLGTANNEQFF. The variable domain in full, completed from reference TRBV5-1 and TRBJ2-1, reads KAGVTQTPRYLIKTRGQQVTLSCSPISGHRSVSWYQQTPGQGLQFLFEYFSETQRNKGNFPGRFSGRQFSNSRSEMNVSTLELGDSALYLCASSLLGTANNEQFFGPGTRLTVL.

This clonotype was picked up a small number of times. The genes are TRBV7-2 and TRBJ2-3, with 8 nucleotides matching TRBD2. CDR3 size: 17 residues. The germline CDR1 and CDR2 sequences are SGHTA and FQGNSA. V shed 3 bases and J 8 bases; nucleotides not matched to a gene: 16. The CDR3 sequence: CASSFPLRGASTATQYF. The CDR3 DNA reads TGTGCCAGCAGCTTCCCCCTGCGGGGGGCCTCGACGGCTACGCAGTATTTT.

This clonotype appeared once. J is TRBJ2-2 and V is TRBV19; D call uncertain. In germline, CDR1 is LNHDA, CDR2 SQIVND (reference sequence). Trimming removed 3 bases from V and 0 bases from J, with 8 bases in between. This CDR3 contains 15 residues. CDR3 coding DNA: TGTGCCAGTAGTATGGGCAGCACGAACACCGGGGAGCTGTTTTTT. Translation gives CASSMGSTNTGELFF.

This clonotype was seen at least ten times. V gene TRBV11-2 combines with J gene TRBJ2-2; 9 nucleotides line up with TRBD2. V was pared by 4 bases and J by 0 bases, with 15 bases of the junction left unmatched. CDR1 SGHAT and CDR2 FQNNGV come from the germline V gene. The CDR3 length is 20 residues. Here the CDR3 reads CASSSRGGRAADSNTGELFF. The CDR3 DNA reads as TGTGCCAGCAGCTCCCGAGGCGGGAGGGCGGCCGATTCGAACACCGGGGAGCTGTTTTTT.

This clonotype was detected many times. The chain links TRBV10-2 to TRBJ1-6; D unresolved. Germline CDR1 WSHSY, CDR2 SAAADI. This CDR3 spans 15 amino acids. V lost 6 bases and J lost 0, with 9 bases in between. The CDR3 DNA reads as TGCGCCAGCAGAGAGAGCAGCTCCTATAATTCACCCCTCCACTTT. Its translation: CASRESSSYNSPLHF.

This clonotype was recorded many times. V gene TRBV5-1 combines with J gene TRBJ1-1; the D gene is possibly TRBD1 (5 bases). Germline V CDR1 and CDR2: SGHRS, YFSETQ. Trimming removed 0 bases from V and 2 bases from J, with 11 bases in between. This CDR3 comprises 15 residues. The CDR3, as DNA: TGCGCCAGCAGCTTGGTGGGGGGAACAAACACTGAAGCTTTCTTT. Protein sequence: CASSLVGGTNTEAFF.

The sample holds many counts of this clonotype. This rearrangement joins TRBV29-1 to TRBJ2-2, with 11 bases identical to TRBD2. The J segment lost 7 bases and the V segment lost 7 bases, leaving 5 bases of the junction unmatched. Per the germline V gene, CDR1 is SQVTM and CDR2 is ANQGSEA. The CDR3 totals 13 residues. CDR3 in amino acids: CSGTGTSGGELFF. As DNA, the CDR3 is TGCAGCGGAACCGGGACTAGCGGCGGGGAGCTGTTTTTT.

About this clonotype itself: Being one base from a much bigger clone, this may be a read error. This rearrangement joins TRBV6-1 to TRBJ2-6; the D is unclear. Trimming took off 6 bases at V and 0 bases at J, with 6 bases between the two ends. The CDR3 is 14 amino acids. Germline CDR1 MNHNS, CDR2 SASEGT. The CDR3 region is CASRTSSGANVLTF. Here the CDR3 DNA reads TGTGCCAGCAGGACATCCTCTGGGGCCAACGTCCTGACTTTC.

V is TRBV30 and J is TRBJ2-1; no firm D call. Germline values: CDR1 GTSNPN, CDR2 SVGIG (reference sequence). The V end lost 0 bases, the J end lost 0 bases, and 9 bases lay between the germline ends. The CDR3 extends over 15 amino acids. CDR3 protein: CAWSVFSSSYNEQFF. For the CDR3, the DNA is TGTGCCTGGAGTGTATTCTCGAGCTCCTACAATGAGCAGTTCTTC.

The V and J genes are TRBV5-6 and TRBJ2-1, with 7 bases that match TRBD2. The length of the CDR3 is 16 residues. The trim removed 0 bases at V and 8 bases at J, leaving 11 bases unmatched. The germline V gene has CDR1 SGHDT and CDR2 YYEEEE. The CDR3 spells CASSLVGVLAGDEQFF. The CDR3 DNA is TGTGCCAGCAGCTTGGTTGGCGTACTTGCGGGGGATGAGCAGTTCTTC.

This clonotype occurred many times. This chain connects TRBV7-9 to TRBJ2-1; TRBD2 aligns across 8 bases. The CDR3 extends over 16 amino acids. The germline V gene has CDR1 SEHNR and CDR2 FQNEAQ (reference sequence). V shed 0 bases and J 5 bases; nucleotides not matched to a gene: 6. CDR3: CASSLAGVAGHNEQFF. The DNA for the CDR3 is TGTGCCAGCAGCTTAGCGGGGGTAGCGGGACACAATGAGCAGTTCTTC.

Ten or more counts support this clonotype. The chain joins TRBV7-2 to TRBJ2-7; D might be TRBD1 (7 bases). V was shortened by 1 base and J by 4 bases, with 14 bases between the two germline ends. The V gene's germline CDR1 is SGHTA and CDR2 FQGNSA. The CDR3 has 15 residues. The CDR3 nucleotides are TGTGCCAGCAGCTTAGAGCCCAGGGGGGTTTACGAGCAGTACTTC. This sequence encodes CASSLEPRGVYEQYF.

The chain uses TRBV6-2 or TRBV6-3 and TRBJ2-1; 7 positions match TRBD2. The CDR3 runs 16 residues. The trim removed 0 bases at V and 2 bases at J, leaving 4 bases unmatched. Germline CDR1 and CDR2: MNHEY and SVGEGT. Here the CDR3 DNA reads TGTGCCAGCAGTTACTCGATGAGCGGGACCTACAATGAGCAGTTCTTC. This sequence encodes CASSYSMSGTYNEQFF.

This clonotype was found many times. CDR3 in amino acids: CASRLRQSVLTF. As DNA, the CDR3 is TGTGCCAGCAGACTGCGACAGAGCGTCCTGACTTTC. The chain has TRBV12-3 or TRBV12-4 and TRBJ2-6; D may be TRBD1 (5 bases). Trimming pared 6 bases from V and 12 bases from J, leaving 12 bases between. The length of the CDR3 is 12 residues.

This clonotype turned up a few times. The chain is built from TRBV27 and TRBJ1-5, with D unresolved. Germline-derived CDR1 and CDR2 are MNHEY and SMNVEV (reference sequence). Trimming cost V 0 bases and J 5 bases, with 11 bases left between them. The CDR3 covers 15 residues. CDR3 nucleotide sequence: TGTGCCAGCAGTTTATCGATTGCGGGTCATCAGCCCCAGCATTTT. The encoded protein is CASSLSIAGHQPQHF.

There are many counts of this clonotype. The V and J genes are TRBV5-5 and TRBJ1-4; 9 positions match TRBD1. V shed 3 bases, J shed 5 bases, and the junction held 8 bases outside the gene matches. Per the germline V gene, CDR1 is SGHKS and CDR2 is YYEKEE (reference sequence). The CDR3 is 16 amino acids. The chain's CDR3 is CASSSGAGTGNEKLFF. The CDR3 bases are TGTGCCAGCAGCTCGGGCGCTGGGACAGGGAATGAAAAACTGTTTTTT.

This clonotype was observed many times. This chain uses TRBV3-1 with TRBJ2-7; D possibly corresponds to TRBD1 (5 bases). The ends were cut back, 4 bases at V and 2 bases at J, with 12 bases in the middle. Germline V lookup: CDR1 LGHDT, CDR2 YNNKEL (reference sequence). This CDR3 contains 14 residues. The CDR3 sequence: CASSRQPNPYEQYF. In DNA form, the CDR3 reads TGTGCCAGCAGCCGACAGCCGAATCCCTACGAGCAGTACTTC.

This clonotype was recorded many times. The V gene is TRBV29-1, the J gene TRBJ2-7, with no clear D. Germline V CDR1 and CDR2: SQVTM, ANQGSEA. The CDR3 extends over 14 amino acids. The V end lost 4 bases, the J end lost 0 bases, and 13 bases lay between the germline ends. This chain's CDR3 is CSVGGIRNSYEQYF. The CDR3 DNA follows: TGCAGCGTTGGGGGAATAAGGAACTCCTACGAGCAGTACTTC.

Many counts were recorded for this clonotype. This chain links TRBV20-1 with TRBJ2-1; 7 positions match TRBD2. Germline CDR1 DFQATT, CDR2 SNEGSKA (reference sequence). CDR3 size: 15 residues. Trimming at V came to 0 bases and at J to 4 bases, leaving 6 bases not matched to a gene. The CDR3 DNA reads TGCAGTGCTAGAGATGCGGGGACTACTTACAATGAGCAGTTCTTC. Residues: CSARDAGTTYNEQFF.

This clonotype was observed a few times. The gene calls are TRBV5-1 and TRBJ2-3; D gene ambiguous. V was clipped by 2 bases and J by 4 bases, with 8 bases between them. The CDR3 sequence is 13 residues long. The germline V gene has CDR1 SGHRS and CDR2 YFSETQ. DNA of the CDR3: TGCGCCAGCAGCTTAGAAGCGCCAGATACGCAGTATTTT. Amino acids: CASSLEAPDTQYF.

This clonotype was detected ten times or more. This rearrangement joins TRBV20-1 to TRBJ2-5; TRBD2 might be the D (5 bases). The CDR3 is made up of 16 amino acids. V was pared by 3 bases and J by 1 base, with 18 bases between. Germline CDR1 reads DFQATT; CDR2 reads SNEGSKA (reference sequence). As DNA, the CDR3 is TGCAGTGCTAGCCGCCCGCCTAGCAGGACCCAAGAGACCCAGTACTTC. Amino acid sequence: CSASRPPSRTQETQYF.

This clonotype showed up just a few times. The J gene is TRBJ2-7, the V gene TRBV5-6, with 8 positions matching TRBD1. CDR3 size: 16 residues. With V trimmed by 3 bases and J by 0 bases, 8 bases remained unmatched. The V gene's germline CDR1 is SGHDT and CDR2 YYEEEE. CDR3 coding DNA: TGTGCCAGCAGCTGGGGTCGGACAGGGAGCTCCTACGAGCAGTACTTC. Translated: CASSWGRTGSSYEQYF.

Note on this clonotype: One end of the junction varies from germline; a read error may be responsible. This chain connects TRBV18 to TRBJ1-1; D ambiguous. This CDR3 has 16 residues. Germline-derived CDR1 and CDR2 are KGHSH and LQKENI. CDR3 coding DNA: TGTGCCAGCTCACCAGGAGGAGTTGCCGAGACACTGAAGCTTATCTTT. As protein: CASSPGGVAETLKLIF.